The T cell receptor beta chain under discussion was sequenced for a study of blood T cells in healthy people across ages. Study results and limitations: It was held that the diversity estimates obtained from one million T cells were underestimates. Donors of long life had a larger count of naive CD4+ cells and greater diversity than aged donors. Strong correlation was found linking TCR beta diversity to naive T cell percentage.

This CDR3 has 17 residues. Germline CDR1 reads MGHRA; CDR2 reads YSYEKL. Comment on this clonotype: Antigen unknown. One junction end disagrees with the germline gene, perhaps due to a read error.

A J-beta primer mix and a sample-barcoded 5' primer were used in a second PCR of roughly 6 to 12 cycles. Individual samples furnished no less than 3 million CDR3-containing paired-end reads apiece. TCRdb analysed the 5' RACE reads with MiXCR anew, one entry per CDR3 protein. This sample yields about 1.8 million distinct CDR3 sequences, of which roughly 50% are seen a single time; less than 2.5% belongs to the top ten. This chain connects TRBV4-1 to TRBJ2-5; D not certain. The material sequenced was blood. This clonotype originated in a woman in her forties in good health. CDR3 sequence: CASSQDLGIGAQETQYF. CDR3 coding DNA: TGCGCCAGCAGTCAAGATCTCGGAATTGGAGCCCAAGAGACCCAGTACTTC.